The 3 T cell receptor beta chains reported below all come from one sample, sequenced in a study of cytomegalovirus exposure and HLA in healthy donors. Primers: 60 Vbeta forward and 13 Jbeta reverse. Method: immunoSEQ multiplex PCR; TCRdb's copy keeps in-frame clones and lacks some. The sample shows about 170,000 clones, over 70% of them seen only once. The sequenced sample consisted of PBMCs. The receptor set was obtained from a female donor in good health and CMV-seronegative.

This chain joins TRBV10-3 and TRBJ1-3; no clear D gene. Between the trimmed V and J ends, which lost 0 bases and 0 bases, there was a span of 6 bases. CDR3 size: 15 residues. Germline loops: CDR1 ENHRY, CDR2 SYGVKD. The DNA of the CDR3 is TGTGCCATCAGTGAGTCGTGGAGCTCTGGAAACACCATATATTTT. Residues: CAISESWSSGNTIYF.

The table lists this clone with a few counts. This rearrangement joins TRBV4-2 to TRBJ2-7; the D is unclear. The CDR3 has 16 residues. CDR1 and CDR2 from the germline V gene are LGHNA and YNFKEQ. Trimming took off 0 bases at V and 0 bases at J, with 12 bases between the two ends. CDR3 nucleotides: TGTGCCAGCAGCCAAGACCGCGGTTCTGGCTCCTACGAGCAGTACTTC. Translated: CASSQDRGSGSYEQYF.

This clone appeared a few times. The rearrangement joins TRBV28 to TRBJ1-4; D possibly corresponds to TRBD1 (6 bases). This CDR3 is built from 14 residues. Germline CDR1 reads MDHEN; CDR2 reads SYDVKM. V was cut by 4 bases and J by 0 bases, with 6 bases left in between. The chain's CDR3 is CASSWTATNEKLFF. Here the CDR3 DNA reads TGTGCCAGCAGTTGGACAGCAACTAATGAAAAACTGTTTTTT.